Listed here are 16 T cell receptor beta chains from one sample, sequenced in a study of radiotherapy plus CTLA-4 blockade in lung cancer. Clones were sequenced by immunoSEQ multiplex PCR, and TCRdb holds only the in-frame ones, with some missing. The sample yields 90,000 to 150,000 clones, approximately 84% seen once. This specimen was peripheral blood, taken from a patient treated with radiotherapy plus ipilimumab. The origin of the receptors is a human donor with non-small cell lung cancer who had a partial response to radiotherapy plus ipilimumab.

The chain joins TRBV19 to TRBJ2-7, with D perhaps TRBD1 (5 bases). Germline CDR1 is LNHDA and CDR2 is SQIVND (reference sequence). V lost 4 bases and J 3 bases, leaving 7 bases between the germline ends. The CDR3 sequence is 12 residues long. CDR3 sequence reads: CASSTDSYEQYF. The DNA of the CDR3 is TGTGCCAGTAGTACCGACAGCTACGAGCAGTACTTC.

A word on this clone: The sample carries other DNA sequences with the same CDR3. The CDR3, as DNA: TGCGCCAGCAGCCTAACACGGGACACTGAAGCTTTCTTT. Residues: CASSLTRDTEAFF. The rearrangement joins TRBV5-1 to TRBJ1-1, with D uncertain. Trimming cost V 4 bases and J 3 bases, with 10 bases left between them. The CDR3 contains 13 residues. Germline CDR1 reads SGHRS; CDR2 reads YFSETQ.

The gene calls are TRBV6-5 and TRBJ2-5, with 14 positions matching TRBD2. The ends lost 6 bases at V and 4 bases at J; junction bases unmatched: 4. Germline assignment: CDR1 MNHEY and CDR2 SVGAGI. The CDR3 is 15 amino acids. The CDR3 DNA sequence: TGTGCCAGCAGACGAGGGACTAGCGGGAGAGAGACCCAGTACTTC. Amino acid sequence: CASRRGTSGRETQYF.

A note on this clone: Lacking the conserved final phenylalanine or tryptophan, this CDR3 likely reflects a read error. V usage is TRBV5-1 and J usage is TRBJ1-3; D unclear. Germline CDR1 reads SGHRS; CDR2 reads YFSETQ. The CDR3 runs 16 residues. Trimming took off 0 bases at V and 0 bases at J, with 10 bases between the two ends. Here the CDR3 DNA reads TGCGCCAGCAGCTTGGACAGCCCGAGCTCTGGAAACACCATATATTCT. Amino acid sequence: CASSLDSPSSGNTIYS.

The rearrangement links TRBV19 to TRBJ2-1; TRBD2 matches at 9 bases. V gave up 5 bases and J gave up 0 bases; unmatched junction bases: 2. CDR1 and CDR2 (germline): LNHDA, SQIVND (reference sequence). The CDR3 extends over 15 amino acids. The CDR3 DNA is TGTGCCAGTAGTGGTAGCGGGAGCTCCTACAATGAGCAGTTCTTC. Amino acid sequence: CASSGSGSSYNEQFF.

In this sample, this clone turned up a few times. V gene TRBV28 combines with J gene TRBJ2-1; 9 positions agree with TRBD2. Germline loops: CDR1 MDHEN, CDR2 SYDVKM. The V and J ends lost 8 bases and 10 bases, in that order; junction bases with no gene match: 12. The CDR3 contains 14 residues. The CDR3 loop is CASQSGGPSTEQFF. The CDR3 region has the DNA TGTGCCAGCCAAAGCGGGGGGCCGTCCACCGAGCAGTTCTTC.

The table lists this clone with a count of one. V and J are TRBV18 and TRBJ2-1, with 12 positions matching TRBD2. The germline gives CDR1 KGHSH, CDR2 LQKENI. The CDR3 length is 17 residues. Trimming at V came to 2 bases and at J to 9 bases, leaving 11 bases not matched to a gene. The chain's CDR3 is CASSPATSGSSNSEQFF. The CDR3 DNA follows: TGTGCCAGCTCACCAGCGACTAGCGGGAGTTCTAACAGTGAGCAGTTCTTC.

Worth noting for this clone: Other DNA sequences in this sample translate to the same CDR3. V usage is TRBV5-1 and J usage is TRBJ2-3; 11 bases line up with TRBD2. V shed 4 bases, J shed 0 bases, and the junction held 4 bases outside the gene matches. The CDR3 has 16 amino acids. The V gene's germline CDR1 is SGHRS and CDR2 YFSETQ. The CDR3 here is CASSLGTSGSTDTQYF. CDR3 nucleotide sequence: TGCGCCAGCAGCCTAGGGACTAGCGGTAGCACAGATACGCAGTATTTT.

The chain has TRBV12-5 and TRBJ2-1, with D possibly being TRBD1 (6 bases). The V and J ends lost 6 bases and 10 bases respectively, with 16 bases between them. Germline assignment: CDR1 LGHNT and CDR2 FRNRAP. The CDR3 is 13 residues long. DNA for the CDR3: TGTGCTAGTGGCAGGGGCGTGGGCACCGAGCAGTTCTTC. Translated, it gives CASGRGVGTEQFF.

This chain joins TRBV19 and TRBJ2-7; no clear D gene. The CDR3 runs to 11 residues. The germline V gene has CDR1 LNHDA and CDR2 SQIVND (reference sequence). Trimming pared 6 bases from V and 3 bases from J, leaving 6 bases between. CDR3 amino acids: CASRSIYEQYF. CDR3 in DNA: TGTGCCAGTAGGTCCATCTACGAGCAGTACTTC.

This chain links TRBV4-1 with TRBJ1-2, with 9 bases matching TRBD1. Germline V gene lookup returns CDR1 MGHRA and CDR2 YSYEKL. The ends lost 4 bases at V and 0 bases at J; junction bases unmatched: 6. The CDR3 is made up of 16 amino acids. The CDR3 loop reads CASSPMGQGANYGYTF. CDR3 nucleotide sequence: TGCGCCAGCAGCCCAATGGGACAGGGAGCTAACTATGGCTACACCTTC.

Only a few counts were recorded for this clone. Other DNA sequences in the same sample also yield this CDR3. This chain joins TRBV4-1 and TRBJ1-1, with 8 bases matching TRBD1. The CDR3 loop spans 14 amino acids. Per germline, CDR1 MGHRA and CDR2 YSYEKL. V lost 4 bases to trimming and J lost 1 base; unmatched junction nucleotides: 2. In DNA form, the CDR3 reads TGCGCCAGCAGCCCGGACAGGGCGAACACTGAAGCTTTCTTT. Amino acid sequence: CASSPDRANTEAFF.

The gene calls are TRBV28 and TRBJ1-2; possibly TRBD1 for D (6 bases). The V and J ends lost 5 bases and 0 bases respectively, with 16 bases between them. The CDR3 extends over 16 amino acids. CDR1 and CDR2 (germline): MDHEN, SYDVKM. The CDR3 coding sequence is TGTGCCAGCAGTCTACAAACACAGGGCACTAACTATGGCTACACCTTC. Translation gives CASSLQTQGTNYGYTF.

The J gene is TRBJ2-2, the V gene TRBV5-6; 10 bases match TRBD2. Germline loops: CDR1 SGHDT, CDR2 YYEEEE. The CDR3 loop spans 15 amino acids. V lost 4 bases and J lost 7; bases outside the gene matches: 7. DNA for the CDR3: TGTGCCAGCAGCCTACTAGCGGGGATGGGCGGGGAGCTGTTTTTT. It yields the protein CASSLLAGMGGELFF.

For the CDR3, the DNA is TGTGCCACCAGCAGAGATACGGGTTATGGCTACACCTTC. As protein: CATSRDTGYGYTF. V usage is TRBV15 and J usage is TRBJ1-2; D ambiguous. Germline CDR1 and CDR2: LNHNV and YYDKDF (reference sequence). Trimming left V 0 bases short and J 5 bases short, with 7 bases between. This CDR3 is 13 amino acids long.

This clone showed up just a few times. The chain couples TRBV19 to TRBJ2-7, with D tentatively TRBD2 (5 bases). Per germline, CDR1 LNHDA and CDR2 SQIVND (reference sequence). This CDR3 contains 15 residues. V lost 4 bases and J lost 2, with 15 bases in between. The CDR3 protein is CASSTERLGAYEQYF. The DNA of the CDR3 is TGTGCCAGTAGTACCGAACGACTGGGAGCCTACGAGCAGTACTTC.